This entry features one T cell receptor beta chain sequence. Distinct nucleotide sequences in the sample also encode this CDR3. These data are taken from a study of CD8+ T cells in alopecia areata. Sequencing relied on a cDNA template that was reverse transcribed from extracted RNA. The protocol was immunoSEQ multiplex PCR, while the TCRdb copy is restricted to in-frame clones and leaves out a portion. This sample has 200,000 to 250,000 clones, with around 57% found just once. Treatment indicated: oral pan-JAK inhibitor, 5-10 mg twice daily. It was from alopecia areata patients that lesional scalp punch biopsies and peripheral blood were collected. CDR1 is SQVTM, CDR2 ANQGSEA, per germline. This CDR3 is built from 13 residues. Trimming stripped 3 bases from V and 3 bases from J, with 12 bases between.

J is TRBJ2-7 and V is TRBV29-1; D is perhaps TRBD1 or TRBD2 (5 bases each). Sequencing was performed on CD4+ T cells sorted from blood, taken at week 4, from a patient treated with tofacitinib. This sequence originates from a human donor with alopecia areata. CDR3 sequence: CSVDLAGSYEQYF. The DNA for the CDR3 is TGCAGCGTTGATCTGGCAGGGAGCTACGAGCAGTACTTC.